This T cell receptor beta chain stems from a study of T-cell reconstitution after alpha-beta-depleted transplantation in children. Details on this clonotype: Its antigen is unknown.

Unique molecular identifiers tagged the TCRbeta library. TCRdb recomputed calls from the PCR reads with MiXCR, one row per CDR3 protein. The sample holds a few hundred thousand distinct CDR3 sequences, 10% to 15% seen once. Study findings and constraints: Several hundred rapidly expanded clones from non-depleted graft cells reportedly supplied alpha-beta T cells about two months post-transplant. T-cell counts and diversity at one year post-transplant came mainly from newly produced T cells. At day 60, the high TCRbeta diversity found in some patients originated from recipient T cells and thymic progenitors that had survived.

The CDR3 extends over 21 amino acids. From germline, CDR1 is MDHEN and CDR2 SYDVKM. Trimming took 2 bases from V and 6 from J; bases not matched to a gene: 24. The sequence was obtained from a male patient younger than 18 who had a stem cell transplant for acute myeloid leukemia, so the T cells may come from the graft donor. J is TRBJ2-1 and V is TRBV28; TRBD2 agrees at 8 bases. The sample in question was PBMCs, mostly from graft donor cells, obtained 360 days after TCRalphabeta/CD19-depleted stem cell transplant. The CDR3 DNA sequence: TGTGCCAGCAGTTTAAGTGGGGGGGCTAGCGGGTTCAAAAAGGGGCTCAATGAGCAGTTCTTC. It translates to CASSLSGGASGFKKGLNEQFF.